These 8 T cell receptor beta chains were all obtained from the same sample, sequenced in a study of early stage breast cancer tumors. The table came from immunoSEQ multiplex PCR; TCRdb's copy has only in-frame clones and leaves some out. The sample has 35,000 to 45,000 clones; 65% to 75% are singletons. Sequences were obtained from blood. These receptors were obtained from a person in their sixties with breast cancer.

The chain has TRBV19 and TRBJ2-7; 10 nucleotides line up with TRBD2. V was clipped by 4 bases and J by 2 bases; unmatched bases: 2. In germline, CDR1 is LNHDA, CDR2 SQIVND (reference sequence). The CDR3 is made up of 14 amino acids. CDR3 DNA sequence: TGTGCCAGTAGTACTAGCGGGGGAACCTACGAGCAGTACTTC. Translating gives CASSTSGGTYEQYF.

This chain links TRBV27 with TRBJ1-5; D might be TRBD1 (5 bases). The V end lost 6 bases, the J end lost 0 bases, and 9 bases lay between the germline ends. Per germline, CDR1 MNHEY and CDR2 SMNVEV (reference sequence). This CDR3 has 14 residues. The CDR3 loop reads CASRDGHSNQPQHF. For the CDR3, the DNA is TGTGCCAGCAGGGACGGACATAGCAATCAGCCCCAGCATTTT.

This clone was recorded a few times. The genes are TRBV4-1 and TRBJ1-2, with 7 bases lining up with TRBD1. The CDR3 loop spans 13 amino acids. The ends lost 4 bases at V and 8 bases at J; junction bases unmatched: 7. Germline V lookup: CDR1 MGHRA, CDR2 YSYEKL. Written as DNA, the CDR3 is TGCGCCAGCAGCCTCGGACAGGAGGAAGGCTACACCTTC. This gives the protein CASSLGQEEGYTF.

The chain employs TRBV10-3 and TRBJ1-2; TRBD1 agrees at 9 bases. Germline CDR1 reads ENHRY; CDR2 reads SYGVKD. The V and J ends lost 4 bases and 4 bases, in that order; junction bases with no gene match: 1. This CDR3 region has 13 residues. CDR3 nucleotides: TGTGCCATCAGTGGGGACAGGGTCTATGGCTACACCTTC. It encodes CAISGDRVYGYTF.

The CDR3 spells CASSSWGADGYTF. Written as DNA, the CDR3 is TGCGCCAGCAGTTCGTGGGGGGCGGATGGCTACACCTTC. The J gene is TRBJ1-2, the V gene TRBV5-1; D is perhaps TRBD1 (6 bases). The germline V and J ends were trimmed by 5 bases and 6 bases, with 14 bases remaining between them. CDR1 is SGHRS, CDR2 YFSETQ, per germline. The CDR3 totals 13 residues.

V gene TRBV28 combines with J gene TRBJ2-5, with a tentative D call TRBD2 (5 bases). V lost 11 bases to trimming and J lost 0 bases, with 10 bases between them. CDR1 is MDHEN, CDR2 SYDVKM, per germline. The CDR3 totals 12 residues. The CDR3 here is CASQRYQETQYF. DNA of the CDR3: TGTGCCTCACAGCGGTACCAAGAGACCCAGTACTTC.

The chain carries TRBV4-1 and TRBJ2-5; possible D gene TRBD1, 6 bases. CDR1 is MGHRA and CDR2 is YSYEKL in the germline V gene. The CDR3 covers 15 residues. V gave up 3 bases and J gave up 6 bases, with 17 bases separating them. CDR3 nucleotides: TGCGCCAGCAGCCACACCCCGGACAGTCCTAAGACCCAGTACTTC. This translates into CASSHTPDSPKTQYF.

This sequence joins TRBV5-1 and TRBJ1-1, with 7 nucleotides matching TRBD1. V was clipped by 0 bases and J by 5 bases; unmatched bases: 7. This CDR3 is built from 15 residues. The germline V gene has CDR1 SGHRS and CDR2 YFSETQ. The CDR3 sequence is CASSLETGWRTEAFF. As DNA, the CDR3 is TGCGCCAGCAGCTTGGAGACAGGGTGGCGAACTGAAGCTTTCTTT.